In this sample, the clone carrying this T cell receptor delta chain turned up a few times. Only one base separates this from a far larger clonotype, so it likely reflects a read error. TCRdb reanalysed the RT-PCR reads via CATT. The sample contains 1,300 or so delta-chain clones, 1.5% to 2.5% of which appear only once. The data stem from a study of gamma-delta T cells after stem cell transplantation. V lost 2 bases to trimming and J lost 1 base, with 38 bases between them. CDR1 TSWWSYY and CDR2 QGS come from the germline V gene. The CDR3 has 25 residues. The V call is TRDV1, the J call TRDJ2; D possibly matches TRDD2 or TRDD3 (6 bases each). The material sequenced was gamma-delta T cells. The sequence was collected from a human donor. It is not recorded whose cells these are; they may come from a transplant donor. The CDR3 DNA sequence: TGTGCTCTTGGGGAAAGTCCTACTAAGACTGTCCTAATTCTAGGATACCGCCTTTTGACAGCACAACTCTTCTTT. Translating it yields CALGESPTKTVLILGYRLLTAQLFF.